Each of the 15 T cell receptor beta chains below was sequenced from the same sample in a study of blood T cell repertoires in COVID-19. Assay used: immunoSEQ multiplex PCR; TCRdb lists only in-frame clones, some missing. The sample shows approximately 310,000 clones, 85% of them seen only once. The sample was PBMCs or T cells enriched from blood (not recorded which). The receptors were gathered from a woman aged 30 to 39 who had been exposed to COVID-19.

The chain joins TRBV19 to TRBJ1-1; D is unresolved. The CDR3 runs to 14 residues. V lost 8 bases and J 5 bases, leaving 18 bases between the germline ends. The V gene's germline CDR1 is LNHDA and CDR2 SQIVND (reference sequence). CDR3 nucleotide sequence: TGTGCCAGTGGAACCCCACAGATCCGGACTGAAGCTTTCTTT. Protein product: CASGTPQIRTEAFF.

This chain joins TRBV12-3 or TRBV12-4 and TRBJ1-6; D possibly corresponds to TRBD1 (5 bases). The CDR3 consists of 13 residues. Trimming took off 6 bases at V and 7 bases at J, with 10 bases between the two ends. The CDR3 nucleotides read TGTGCCAGCAGCACTGGGGGGAATTCACCCCTCCACTTT. Translated, it gives CASSTGGNSPLHF.

This chain uses TRBV28 with TRBJ1-5, with D perhaps matching TRBD1 (6 bases). V was clipped by 6 bases and J by 0 bases, with 12 bases between them. CDR1 MDHEN and CDR2 SYDVKM come from the germline V gene. The CDR3 is 15 amino acids. CDR3 DNA sequence: TGTGCCAGCAGCCCGGACAGTTATAGCAATCAGCCCCAGCATTTT. It yields the protein CASSPDSYSNQPQHF.

V and J are TRBV5-8 and TRBJ1-5; a possible D gene is TRBD1 (6 bases). The CDR3 runs to 14 residues. CDR1 SGHTS and CDR2 YDEGEE come from the germline V gene. Trimming pared 4 bases from V and 6 bases from J, leaving 14 bases between. CDR3 DNA sequence: TGTGCCAGCAGCCAAGGACAGAACGGTCAGCCCCAGCATTTT. Translating gives CASSQGQNGQPQHF.

This clone was detected a few times. CDR3 nucleotides: TGTGCCAGCATTCTGGAGACAGGGCCCTACGAGCAGTACTTC. This codes for CASILETGPYEQYF. The chain has TRBV2 and TRBJ2-7; 7 bases line up with TRBD1. The J segment lost 2 bases and the V segment lost 7 bases, leaving 8 bases of the junction unmatched. CDR1 is SNHLY and CDR2 is FYNNEI in the germline V gene. The length of the CDR3 is 14 residues.

V and J are TRBV21-1 and TRBJ1-1; the listed D gene, TRBD1, was not tested against the DNA. TRBV21-1 is given as a pseudogene. This CDR3 contains 15 residues. This CDR3 reads CASSPPTGIYTEAFF. The DNA of the CDR3 is TGTGCCAGCAGCCCCCCGACAGGGATCTACACTGAAGCTTTCTTT.

This sequence joins TRBV5-8 and TRBJ1-5; D remains ambiguous. V gave up 4 bases and J gave up 3 bases, with 14 bases separating them. There are 15 residues in the CDR3. Germline V lookup: CDR1 SGHTS, CDR2 YDEGEE. The CDR3 here is CASSPGRVNNQPQHF. CDR3 nucleotide sequence: TGTGCCAGCAGCCCCGGGAGGGTGAACAATCAGCCCCAGCATTTT.

The table lists this clone with a count of one. The chain combines TRBV6-6 with TRBJ2-7, with a tentative D call TRBD1 (6 bases). The CDR3 consists of 13 residues. Germline loops: CDR1 MNHNY, CDR2 SVGAGI (reference sequence). V lost 5 bases and J lost 6, with 14 bases in between. The CDR3 here is CASSTTGLPEQYF. The CDR3 DNA reads TGTGCCAGCAGTACAACAGGGTTGCCCGAGCAGTACTTC.

This chain uses TRBV6-5 with TRBJ1-5; 10 bases match TRBD1. Trimming removed 6 bases from V and 3 bases from J; junction bases left unmatched: 5. The CDR3 length is 15 residues. Germline V gene lookup returns CDR1 MNHEY and CDR2 SVGAGI. The CDR3 protein is CASSSDRGHNQPQHF. The CDR3 nucleotides are TGTGCCAGCAGCTCAGACAGGGGGCACAATCAGCCCCAGCATTTT.

This chain joins TRBV19 and TRBJ1-3, with TRBD1 as a possible D gene (6 bases). The CDR3 has 16 residues. The germline gives CDR1 LNHDA, CDR2 SQIVND (reference sequence). With 0 bases removed from V and 0 bases from J, the gap between germline ends came to 9 bases. The CDR3: CASSIEGQHSGNTIYF. The CDR3 region has the DNA TGTGCCAGTAGTATAGAAGGACAGCACTCTGGAAACACCATATATTTT.

This chain connects TRBV5-8 to TRBJ2-7; 10 bases agree with TRBD1. There are 13 residues in the CDR3. Per the germline V gene, CDR1 is SGHTS and CDR2 is YDEGEE. V was pared by 5 bases and J by 6 bases, with 5 bases of the junction left unmatched. CDR3 protein: CASRQDRGGEQYF. DNA for the CDR3: TGTGCCAGCAGACAGGACAGGGGGGGCGAGCAGTACTTC. The entire variable domain, with the rest obtained from reference TRBV5-8 and TRBJ2-7, is as follows: EAGVTQSPTHLIKTRGQQATLRCSPISGHTSVYWYQQALGLGLQFLLWYDEGEERNRGNFPPRFSGRQFPNYSSELNVNALELEDSALYLCASRQDRGGEQYFGPGTRLTVT.

This chain uses TRBV5-4 with TRBJ1-3, with D possibly TRBD1 on 5 matching bases. V gave up 0 bases and J gave up 1 base, with 11 bases separating them. Germline CDR1 and CDR2: SGHNT and YYREEE (reference sequence). The CDR3 sequence is 16 residues long. CDR3: CASSLDLGTSGNTIYF. CDR3 DNA sequence: TGTGCCAGCAGCTTGGACCTCGGGACTTCTGGAAACACCATATATTTT. Variable domain in full (rest from reference TRBV5-4 and TRBJ1-3): ETGVTQSPTHLIKTRGQQVTLRCSSQSGHNTVSWYQQALGQGPQFIFQYYREEENGRGNFPPRFSGLQFPNYSSELNVNALELDDSALYLCASSLDLGTSGNTIYFGEGSWLTVV.

The chain uses TRBV2 and TRBJ2-1; 11 nucleotides match TRBD2. The trim removed 6 bases at V and 8 bases at J, leaving 15 bases unmatched. The CDR3 runs 17 residues. Germline CDR1 and CDR2: SNHLY and FYNNEI. CDR3 in amino acids: CASRVTVTSGIVDEQFF. The DNA of the CDR3 is TGTGCCAGCAGGGTTACGGTGACTAGCGGGATAGTCGATGAGCAGTTCTTC.

V and J are TRBV5-1 and TRBJ1-2; D is possibly TRBD1 (5 bases). In germline, CDR1 is SGHRS, CDR2 YFSETQ. The CDR3 sequence is 13 residues long. Between the trimmed V and J ends, which lost 4 bases and 9 bases, there was a span of 16 bases. CDR3 coding DNA: TGCGCCAGCAGCCTGCGGGGCGGCGAAAGCTACACCTTC. Its protein product is CASSLRGGESYTF.

This sequence joins TRBV2 and TRBJ2-7; 9 bases are a match to TRBD1. The length of the CDR3 is 15 residues. CDR1 is SNHLY and CDR2 is FYNNEI in the germline V gene. V lost 7 bases to trimming and J lost 0 bases; unmatched junction nucleotides: 7. The CDR3 here is CASIRDRGGSYEQYF. For the CDR3, the DNA is TGTGCCAGCATTAGAGACAGGGGGGGCTCCTACGAGCAGTACTTC.